The rows below give T cell receptor beta chains drawn from one sample of a study of blood T cell repertoires in COVID-19. Some clones are missing from TCRdb's copy, which holds only in-frame ones; the method was immunoSEQ multiplex PCR. Of 180,000 or so clones in the sample, approximately 86% were seen once. The sample comprised peripheral blood. The origin of the receptors is a man between 60 and 70 years old with acute or convalescent COVID-19. Both conserved end residues are part of each CDR3. A D gene is named only where the DNA matches it firmly. Clone size appears in some rows only: once, few, many, or a class for an expanded clone.

j_call: TRBJ1-2
d_call: TRBD1
cdr3_length: 16
clone_size: NA
v_call: TRBV28
cdr3_aa: CASSSPGTGGSRGYTF
cdr3_nt: TGTGCCAGCAGTTCGCCCGGGACAGGGGGATCTCGAGGCTACACCTTC

j_call: TRBJ1-6
d_call: TRBD1
cdr3_length: 14
clone_size: NA
v_call: TRBV5-1
cdr3_aa: CASSLGQGNSPLHF
cdr3_nt: TGCGCCAGCAGCTTGGGACAGGGCAATTCACCCCTCCACTTT

j_call: TRBJ2-7
d_call: TRBD2
cdr3_length: 14
clone_size: NA
v_call: TRBV5-4
cdr3_aa: CASSLLLAGDEQYF
cdr3_nt: TGTGCCAGCAGCTTGCTCCTAGCGGGAGACGAGCAGTACTTC

j_call: TRBJ1-4
d_call: NA
cdr3_length: 14
clone_size: NA
v_call: TRBV10-3
cdr3_aa: CAIRGGEGNEKLFF
cdr3_nt: TGTGCCATCAGAGGGGGGGAGGGAAATGAAAAACTGTTTTTT

j_call: TRBJ2-2
d_call: TRBD2
cdr3_length: 15
clone_size: NA
v_call: TRBV27
cdr3_aa: CASNRLAGDTGELFF
cdr3_nt: TGTGCCAGCAATCGGCTAGCGGGAGATACCGGGGAGCTGTTTTTT

j_call: TRBJ2-7
d_call: TRBD2
cdr3_length: 13
clone_size: NA
v_call: TRBV5-1
cdr3_aa: CASGSGSSYEQYF
cdr3_nt: TGCGCCAGCGGGAGCGGGAGCTCCTACGAGCAGTACTTC

j_call: TRBJ2-2
d_call: NA
cdr3_length: 13
clone_size: NA
v_call: TRBV5-1
cdr3_aa: CASSPGVTGELFF
cdr3_nt: TGCGCCAGCAGCCCCGGGGTCACCGGGGAGCTGTTTTTT

j_call: TRBJ2-7
d_call: TRBD1
cdr3_length: 12
clone_size: once
v_call: TRBV5-4
cdr3_aa: CASSLDRGEQYF
cdr3_nt: TGTGCCAGCAGCTTGGACAGGGGGGAGCAGTACTTC

j_call: TRBJ2-3
d_call: NA
cdr3_length: 14
clone_size: few
v_call: TRBV2
cdr3_aa: CASREASGTDTQYF
cdr3_nt: TGTGCCAGCAGAGAGGCTAGCGGCACAGATACGCAGTATTTT

j_call: TRBJ2-3
d_call: NA
cdr3_length: 16
clone_size: NA
v_call: TRBV6-6
cdr3_aa: CASSWAGPYSTDTQYF
cdr3_nt: TGTGCCAGCAGTTGGGCGGGGCCATATAGCACAGATACGCAGTATTTT

j_call: TRBJ2-3
d_call: NA
cdr3_length: 14
clone_size: once
v_call: TRBV27
cdr3_aa: CASSDRFSTDTQYF
cdr3_nt: TGTGCCAGCAGCGACAGGTTTAGCACAGATACGCAGTATTTT

j_call: TRBJ1-1
d_call: NA
cdr3_length: 15
clone_size: NA
v_call: TRBV21-1
cdr3_aa: CASSADRGRTTEAFF
cdr3_nt: TGTGCCAGCAGCGCTGACAGGGGAAGAACGACTGAAGCTTTCTTT

j_call: TRBJ1-5
d_call: NA
cdr3_length: 16
clone_size: NA
v_call: TRBV28
cdr3_aa: CASTSRGGGRDQPQHF
cdr3_nt: TGTGCCAGCACCTCGAGAGGGGGGGGGCGCGATCAGCCCCAGCATTTT

j_call: TRBJ1-4
d_call: NA
cdr3_length: 15
clone_size: NA
v_call: TRBV7-9
cdr3_aa: CASSLGGLTNEKLFF
cdr3_nt: TGTGCCAGCAGCTTAGGAGGTCTAACTAATGAAAAACTGTTTTTT

j_call: TRBJ1-4
d_call: TRBD1
cdr3_length: 14
clone_size: NA
v_call: TRBV28
cdr3_aa: CASSTDRSSEKLFF
cdr3_nt: TGTGCCAGCAGTACGGACAGGAGTTCTGAAAAACTGTTTTTT

j_call: TRBJ1-2
d_call: TRBD1
cdr3_length: 14
clone_size: NA
v_call: TRBV6-4
cdr3_aa: CASSRDRGTYGYTF
cdr3_nt: TGTGCCAGCTCCCGGGACAGGGGGACCTATGGCTACACCTTC

j_call: TRBJ1-1
d_call: NA
cdr3_length: 14
clone_size: NA
v_call: TRBV5-1
cdr3_aa: CASSLGAGNTEAFF
cdr3_nt: TGCGCCAGCAGCTTGGGGGCGGGGAACACTGAAGCTTTCTTT

j_call: TRBJ1-3
d_call: TRBD1
cdr3_length: 18
clone_size: NA
v_call: TRBV7-9
cdr3_aa: CASSLHGTGSSSGNTIYF
cdr3_nt: TGTGCCAGCAGCTTACACGGGACAGGCTCGTCCTCCGGAAACACCATATATTTT

j_call: TRBJ1-2
d_call: NA
cdr3_length: 15
clone_size: NA
v_call: TRBV2
cdr3_aa: CASRTETGRGGGYTF
cdr3_nt: TGTGCCAGCAGGACCGAGACAGGCCGCGGGGGTGGCTACACCTTC

j_call: TRBJ1-5
d_call: NA
cdr3_length: 15
clone_size: NA
v_call: TRBV7-2
cdr3_aa: CASSPGQTSNQPQHF
cdr3_nt: TGTGCCAGCAGCCCTGGACAGACCTCAAATCAGCCCCAGCATTTT

j_call: TRBJ1-2
d_call: TRBD1
cdr3_length: 15
clone_size: NA
v_call: TRBV5-6
cdr3_aa: CASSLPGTGVKGYTF
cdr3_nt: TGTGCCAGCAGCTTGCCCGGGACAGGGGTGAAGGGCTACACCTTC

j_call: TRBJ2-1
d_call: NA
cdr3_length: 14
clone_size: NA
v_call: TRBV6-5
cdr3_aa: CASRIAQSYNEQFF
cdr3_nt: TGTGCCAGCAGAATAGCGCAATCGTACAATGAGCAGTTCTTC

j_call: TRBJ2-2
d_call: NA
cdr3_length: 12
clone_size: few
v_call: TRBV10-2
cdr3_aa: CASSWQTGELFF
cdr3_nt: TGCGCCAGCAGCTGGCAAACCGGGGAGCTGTTTTTT

j_call: TRBJ1-1
d_call: NA
cdr3_length: 14
clone_size: few
v_call: TRBV2
cdr3_aa: CASSKQGPTTEAFF
cdr3_nt: TGTGCCAGCAGTAAACAGGGCCCAACAACTGAAGCTTTCTTT

j_call: TRBJ1-5
d_call: NA
cdr3_length: 10
clone_size: NA
v_call: TRBV11-3
cdr3_aa: CASSPRPQHF
cdr3_nt: TGTGCCAGCAGCCCCCGGCCCCAGCATTTT

j_call: TRBJ2-2
d_call: TRBD1
cdr3_length: 15
clone_size: few
v_call: TRBV5-1
cdr3_aa: CASSFGTGVTGELFF
cdr3_nt: TGCGCCAGCAGCTTCGGGACAGGGGTAACCGGGGAGCTGTTTTTT

j_call: TRBJ2-2
d_call: TRBD1
cdr3_length: 16
clone_size: NA
v_call: TRBV18
cdr3_aa: CASSPRTGNVPGELFF
cdr3_nt: TGTGCCAGCTCACCTAGGACAGGGAATGTTCCCGGGGAGCTGTTTTTT

j_call: TRBJ2-7
d_call: TRBD1
cdr3_length: 15
clone_size: NA
v_call: TRBV15
cdr3_aa: CATSRAGTGDYEQYF
cdr3_nt: TGTGCCACCAGCAGAGCCGGGACAGGGGATTACGAGCAGTACTTC

j_call: TRBJ2-7
d_call: NA
cdr3_length: 19
clone_size: NA
v_call: TRBV3-1/TRBV3-2
cdr3_aa: CASSQDRTAGGLVSYEQYF
cdr3_nt: TGTGCCAGCAGCCAAGATCGGACGGCAGGGGGGCTCGTCTCCTACGAGCAGTACTTC

j_call: TRBJ2-7
d_call: TRBD2
cdr3_length: 17
clone_size: NA
v_call: TRBV28
cdr3_aa: CASSHRLGLAGEYEQYF
cdr3_nt: TGTGCCAGCAGTCACCGCCTCGGACTAGCGGGAGAATACGAGCAGTACTTC

j_call: TRBJ1-5
d_call: TRBD1
cdr3_length: 13
clone_size: NA
v_call: TRBV6-5
cdr3_aa: CASSQTGWQPQHF
cdr3_nt: TGTGCCAGCAGCCAGACAGGGTGGCAGCCCCAGCATTTT

j_call: TRBJ1-1
d_call: TRBD1
cdr3_length: 12
clone_size: NA
v_call: TRBV19
cdr3_aa: CASSRTGTEAFF
cdr3_nt: TGTGCCAGTAGCCGGACAGGCACTGAAGCTTTCTTT

j_call: TRBJ1-1
d_call: NA
cdr3_length: 10
clone_size: NA
v_call: TRBV30
cdr3_aa: CAWIENRAFF
cdr3_nt: TGTGCCTGGATTGAGAACCGGGCTTTCTTT

j_call: TRBJ2-5
d_call: TRBD1
cdr3_length: 13
clone_size: once
v_call: TRBV10-3
cdr3_aa: CAISPGQQETQYF
cdr3_nt: TGTGCCATCAGCCCGGGACAGCAAGAGACCCAGTACTTC

j_call: TRBJ2-1
d_call: NA
cdr3_length: 15
clone_size: NA
v_call: TRBV11-1
cdr3_aa: CASSSRYSSYNEQFF
cdr3_nt: TGTGCCAGCAGCTCCCGCTATAGCTCCTACAATGAGCAGTTCTTC

j_call: TRBJ2-7
d_call: TRBD2
cdr3_length: 16
clone_size: NA
v_call: TRBV5-1
cdr3_aa: CASSLEASGAWDEQYF
cdr3_nt: TGCGCCAGCAGCTTGGAGGCTAGCGGGGCTTGGGACGAGCAGTACTTC

j_call: TRBJ1-4
d_call: NA
cdr3_length: 17
clone_size: NA
v_call: TRBV10-3
cdr3_aa: CAISADQGLATNEKLFF
cdr3_nt: TGTGCCATCAGTGCCGATCAGGGACTTGCAACTAATGAAAAACTGTTTTTT

j_call: TRBJ2-7
d_call: NA
cdr3_length: 15
clone_size: few
v_call: TRBV7-3
cdr3_aa: CASSLYPSSSYEQYF
cdr3_nt: TGTGCCAGCAGCCTGTACCCCAGTTCCTCCTACGAGCAGTACTTC

j_call: TRBJ2-1
d_call: NA
cdr3_length: 15
clone_size: few
v_call: TRBV11-1
cdr3_aa: CASSLDRTGYNEQFF
cdr3_nt: TGTGCCAGCAGCTTAGACCGAACAGGCTACAATGAGCAGTTCTTC

j_call: TRBJ2-1
d_call: TRBD2
cdr3_length: 16
clone_size: NA
v_call: TRBV2
cdr3_aa: CASMERSGRAGNEQFF
cdr3_nt: TGTGCCAGCATGGAGAGGAGCGGGAGGGCCGGCAATGAGCAGTTCTTC

j_call: TRBJ1-4
d_call: NA
cdr3_length: 12
clone_size: NA
v_call: TRBV6-5
cdr3_aa: CASRVPLGKLFF
cdr3_nt: TGTGCCAGCAGGGTTCCACTAGGAAAACTGTTTTTT

j_call: TRBJ1-6
d_call: NA
cdr3_length: 13
clone_size: NA
v_call: TRBV7-2
cdr3_aa: CASSLGTNSPLHF
cdr3_nt: TGTGCCAGCAGCTTGGGGACAAATTCACCCCTCCACTTT

j_call: TRBJ2-2
d_call: TRBD1
cdr3_length: 15
clone_size: NA
v_call: TRBV11-2
cdr3_aa: CASSLTQGATGELFF
cdr3_nt: TGTGCCAGCAGCTTAACCCAGGGGGCCACCGGGGAGCTGTTTTTT

j_call: TRBJ1-5
d_call: TRBD1
cdr3_length: 17
clone_size: NA
v_call: TRBV9
cdr3_aa: CASSASTGIGRNQPQHF
cdr3_nt: TGTGCCAGCAGCGCCTCGACAGGGATCGGACGCAATCAGCCCCAGCATTTT

j_call: TRBJ2-5
d_call: TRBD1
cdr3_length: 14
clone_size: NA
v_call: TRBV5-1
cdr3_aa: CASSLQDRAKTQYF
cdr3_nt: TGCGCCAGCAGCCTCCAGGACAGGGCAAAGACCCAGTACTTC

j_call: TRBJ1-4
d_call: NA
cdr3_length: 16
clone_size: NA
v_call: TRBV13
cdr3_aa: CASSLAEGGVNEKLFF
cdr3_nt: TGTGCCAGCAGCTTAGCCGAGGGAGGAGTCAATGAAAAACTGTTTTTT

j_call: TRBJ1-4
d_call: TRBD1
cdr3_length: 14
clone_size: NA
v_call: TRBV10-2
cdr3_aa: CASSGRGLKEKLFF
cdr3_nt: TGCGCCAGCAGTGGCAGGGGGCTAAAAGAAAAACTGTTTTTT

j_call: TRBJ1-2
d_call: NA
cdr3_length: 12
clone_size: few
v_call: TRBV10-3
cdr3_aa: CAMRPAGGSYTF
cdr3_nt: TGTGCCATGCGCCCGGCGGGGGGTAGCTACACCTTC

j_call: TRBJ2-3
d_call: TRBD1
cdr3_length: 14
clone_size: NA
v_call: TRBV29-1
cdr3_aa: CSVGQGVGADTQYF
cdr3_nt: TGCAGCGTTGGACAGGGGGTTGGCGCAGATACGCAGTATTTT

j_call: TRBJ1-5
d_call: TRBD1
cdr3_length: 16
clone_size: NA
v_call: TRBV27
cdr3_aa: CASRPRQGASNQPQHF
cdr3_nt: TGTGCCAGCAGGCCGAGACAGGGAGCGAGCAATCAGCCCCAGCATTTT

j_call: TRBJ2-1
d_call: TRBD2
cdr3_length: 16
clone_size: NA
v_call: TRBV7-8
cdr3_aa: CASSSIAGNSYNEQFF
cdr3_nt: TGTGCCAGCAGCTCTATAGCGGGAAACTCCTACAATGAGCAGTTCTTC

j_call: TRBJ2-5
d_call: TRBD1
cdr3_length: 14
clone_size: NA
v_call: TRBV6-5
cdr3_aa: CASSRDRAQETQYF
cdr3_nt: TGTGCCAGCAGTCGGGACAGGGCTCAAGAGACCCAGTACTTC

j_call: TRBJ2-7
d_call: NA
cdr3_length: 14
clone_size: NA
v_call: TRBV11-2
cdr3_aa: CASSLVPSRSEQYF
cdr3_nt: TGTGCCAGCAGCTTAGTTCCCTCTCGGAGCGAGCAGTACTTC

j_call: TRBJ2-7
d_call: NA
cdr3_length: 11
clone_size: NA
v_call: TRBV11-2
cdr3_aa: CASSAYGEQYF
cdr3_nt: TGTGCCAGCAGCGCCTACGGCGAGCAGTACTTC

j_call: TRBJ1-4
d_call: NA
cdr3_length: 11
clone_size: once
v_call: TRBV29-1
cdr3_aa: CSVLLGEKLFF
cdr3_nt: TGCAGCGTGCTCCTCGGGGAAAAACTGTTTTTT

j_call: TRBJ1-5
d_call: NA
cdr3_length: 13
clone_size: once
v_call: TRBV5-8
cdr3_aa: CASSLWRDQPQHF
cdr3_nt: TGTGCCAGCAGCTTGTGGAGGGACCAGCCCCAGCATTTT

j_call: TRBJ1-3
d_call: NA
cdr3_length: 15
clone_size: once
v_call: TRBV18
cdr3_aa: CASSPQRASGNTIYF
cdr3_nt: TGTGCCAGCTCACCCCAAAGAGCCTCTGGAAACACCATATATTTT

j_call: TRBJ2-3
d_call: NA
cdr3_length: 15
clone_size: NA
v_call: TRBV7-3
cdr3_aa: CASSRGSGGTDTQYF
cdr3_nt: TGTGCCAGCTCCCGGGGGTCTGGCGGCACAGATACGCAGTATTTT

j_call: TRBJ2-7
d_call: TRBD2
cdr3_length: 15
clone_size: NA
v_call: TRBV11-2
cdr3_aa: CASSLGTSGIYEQYF
cdr3_nt: TGTGCCAGCAGCTTAGGAACTAGCGGGATATACGAGCAGTACTTC

j_call: TRBJ2-1
d_call: TRBD2
cdr3_length: 16
clone_size: NA
v_call: TRBV5-1
cdr3_aa: CASSLAGLAGGHEQFF
cdr3_nt: TGCGCCAGCAGCTTGGCCGGTTTAGCGGGAGGCCATGAGCAGTTCTTC